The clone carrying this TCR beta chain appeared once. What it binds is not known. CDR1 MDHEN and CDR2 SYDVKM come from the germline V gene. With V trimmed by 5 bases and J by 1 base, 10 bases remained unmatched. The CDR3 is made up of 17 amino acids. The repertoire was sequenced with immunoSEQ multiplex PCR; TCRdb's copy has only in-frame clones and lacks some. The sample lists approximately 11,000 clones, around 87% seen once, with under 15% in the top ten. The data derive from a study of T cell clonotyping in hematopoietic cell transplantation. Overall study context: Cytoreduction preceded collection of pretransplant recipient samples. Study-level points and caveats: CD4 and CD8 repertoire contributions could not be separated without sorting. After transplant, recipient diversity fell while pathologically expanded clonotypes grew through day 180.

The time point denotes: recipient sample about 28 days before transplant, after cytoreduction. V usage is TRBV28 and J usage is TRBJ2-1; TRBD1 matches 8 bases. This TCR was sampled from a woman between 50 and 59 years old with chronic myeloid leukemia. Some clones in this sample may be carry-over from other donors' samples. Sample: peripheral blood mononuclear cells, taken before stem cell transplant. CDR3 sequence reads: CASSIRGTGASYNEQFF. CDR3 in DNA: TGTGCCAGCAGTATAAGGGGGACAGGCGCTTCCTACAATGAGCAGTTCTTC.